Listed here are 16 T cell receptor beta chains from one sample, sequenced in a study of T cell repertoires in cytomegalovirus infection. TCRdb passed the reads through MiXCR, listing each CDR3 protein once. The table has roughly 280,000 distinct CDR3 sequences, roughly 13% seen once; the top ten hold 8.5% to 10%. Input material: PBMCs. The receptors shown here come from a human donor in good health (CMV status not recorded). Some clones in this sample may be carry-over from other donors' samples.

This clonotype occurred many times. This chain links TRBV6-5 with TRBJ1-2; no reliable D call. Germline V gene data show CDR1 as MNHEY and CDR2 as SVGAGI. Trimming shortened V by 6 bases and J by 7 bases, and 12 bases separated the two germline ends. There are 12 residues in the CDR3. The CDR3 coding sequence is TGTGCCAGCAGCAACCCTCTGGGTGGCTACACCTTC. The encoded protein is CASSNPLGGYTF.

This clonotype was detected many times. The chain's CDR3 is CASSYLTGGLMNTEAFF. The CDR3 coding sequence is TGTGCCAGCAGCTACCTAACAGGGGGCTTAATGAACACTGAAGCTTTCTTT. The chain uses TRBV7-8 and TRBJ1-1; the match to TRBD1 covers 9 bases. J lost 0 bases, V lost 4 bases, and 9 bases had no gene match. This CDR3 has 17 amino acids. Germline V gene sequence: CDR1 SGHVS, CDR2 FQNEAQ.

This clonotype was found a few times. The V and J genes are TRBV5-6 and TRBJ2-2, with a weak D call TRBD2 (6 bases). The CDR3 is 16 amino acids. The germline gives CDR1 SGHDT, CDR2 YYEEEE. With 5 bases removed from V and 6 bases from J, the gap between germline ends came to 20 bases. Here the CDR3 reads CASRGGADLLAGELFF. The CDR3 nucleotides read TGTGCCAGCAGGGGCGGGGCCGACTTGCTAGCCGGGGAGCTGTTTTTT.

This clonotype has a handful of counts. This chain connects TRBV18 to TRBJ1-3; a weak D match, TRBD1 (5 bases). The CDR3 spans 15 residues. V was pared by 8 bases and J by 1 base, with 15 bases between. Germline V gene lookup returns CDR1 KGHSH and CDR2 LQKENI. The CDR3 sequence is CASRTGGSSGNTIYF. The CDR3 bases are TGTGCCAGCCGTACCGGGGGTTCTTCTGGAAACACCATATATTTT.

The V and J genes are TRBV6-8 and TRBJ1-1; D is uncertain. V was cut by 0 bases and J by 3 bases, with 17 bases left in between. Germline V gene data show CDR1 as MNHGY and CDR2 as SAAAGT. The CDR3 spans 17 residues. In DNA, the CDR3 is TGTGCCAGCAGTTACTCTCGTTTCGGGCAGGCGGACACTGAAGCTTTCTTT. It translates to CASSYSRFGQADTEAFF.

This clonotype was recorded many times. J is TRBJ2-1 and V is TRBV7-9, with unresolved D. This CDR3 region has 11 residues. Germline loops: CDR1 SEHNR, CDR2 FQNEAQ (reference sequence). V dropped 0 bases and J dropped 8 bases, with 2 bases sitting between them. CDR3 nucleotide sequence: TGTGCCAGCAGCTTAGCGTATGAGCAGTTCTTC. Translation gives CASSLAYEQFF. Looking up the rest from reference TRBV7-9 and TRBJ2-1 gives the full variable domain: DTGVSQNPRHKITKRGQNVTFRCDPISEHNRLYWYRQTLGQGPEFLTYFQNEAQLEKSRLLSDRFSAERPKGSFSTLEIQRTEQGDSAMYLCASSLAYEQFFGPGTRLTVL.

This clonotype was found many times. The chain combines TRBV27 with TRBJ1-5, with D unresolved. In germline, CDR1 is MNHEY, CDR2 SMNVEV (reference sequence). The CDR3 is made up of 15 amino acids. V shed 7 bases and J shed 1 base, with 14 bases lying between them. The CDR3 protein is CASTEYSLSNQPQHF. CDR3 DNA sequence: TGTGCCAGCACCGAATACTCTCTAAGCAATCAGCCCCAGCATTTT.

This clonotype was observed a handful of times. The J gene is TRBJ2-7, the V gene TRBV6-5; TRBD1 is a possible D gene (6 bases). The CDR3 runs 13 residues. V was shortened by 4 bases and J by 6 bases, with 13 bases between the two germline ends. Per the germline V gene, CDR1 is MNHEY and CDR2 is SVGAGI. The CDR3 sequence is CASSSPGVPEQYF. CDR3 nucleotides: TGTGCCAGCAGTTCCCCAGGGGTGCCCGAGCAGTACTTC.

This clonotype was seen repeatedly, ten times or more. V is TRBV7-2 and J is TRBJ1-4; 7 bases align to TRBD1. The CDR3 has 15 residues. Germline CDR1 SGHTA, CDR2 FQGNSA. The trim removed 4 bases at V and 5 bases at J, leaving 7 bases unmatched. CDR3 coding DNA: TGTGCCAGCAGCTCACAGGGGCCTGGAAATGAAAAACTGTTTTTT. Its translation is CASSSQGPGNEKLFF.

This clonotype was observed at least ten times. The chain couples TRBV6-2 or TRBV6-3 to TRBJ2-1; D is ambiguous. CDR3 size: 11 residues. CDR1 and CDR2 (germline): MNHEY, SVGEGT. V lost 3 bases, J lost 8 bases, and 5 bases lay in between. The DNA of the CDR3 is TGTGCCAGCAGTTATTTTTATGAGCAGTTCTTC. Its protein product is CASSYFYEQFF.

Ten or more counts support this clonotype. This sequence joins TRBV12-3 or TRBV12-4 and TRBJ1-1; D may be TRBD1 (6 bases). The CDR3 is 14 residues long. The germline V and J ends were trimmed by 5 bases and 4 bases, with 14 bases remaining between them. The CDR3 DNA follows: TGTGCCAGCAGTCCCAGGGGAGAGGGCACTGAAGCTTTCTTT. Amino acid sequence: CASSPRGEGTEAFF.

This clonotype was seen more than once but under ten times. This chain connects TRBV29-1 to TRBJ1-2; 7 nucleotides match TRBD1. The CDR3 covers 15 residues. Trimming cost V 5 bases and J 7 bases; bases outside gene matches: 16. Germline CDR1 is SQVTM and CDR2 is ANQGSEA. CDR3 nucleotide sequence: TGCAGCGTTCTTGACAGGGAGAGTTTACGTGGTGGCTACACCTTC. The encoded protein is CSVLDRESLRGGYTF.

CDR3 bases: TGTGCCAGCAGCTTAGTAGCCGGGACTAGCGGGAACAATGAGCAGTTCTTC. This codes for CASSLVAGTSGNNEQFF. V is TRBV11-2 and J is TRBJ2-1, with 13 bases identical to TRBD2. This CDR3 is 17 amino acids long. From germline, CDR1 is SGHAT and CDR2 FQNNGV. The junction had 5 bases not matched to a gene; V was cut back by 1 base and J by 5 bases.

The chain recombines TRBV7-2 with TRBJ2-3, with D possibly matching TRBD2 (6 bases). This CDR3 spans 11 amino acids. The germline CDR1 and CDR2 sequences are SGHTA and FQGNSA. CDR3 bases: TGTGTCTCTGGAGGGATCGGCACGCAGTATTTT. It translates to CVSGGIGTQYF.

The chain couples TRBV20-1 to TRBJ1-1; TRBD1 agrees at 10 bases. Trimming took 0 bases from V and 11 from J; bases not matched to a gene: 6. Germline CDR1 is DFQATT and CDR2 is SNEGSKA (reference sequence). This CDR3 contains 13 residues. The CDR3 DNA follows: TGCAGTGCTAGAGATCCCGGGACAGGGGACGCTTTCTTT. Translation gives CSARDPGTGDAFF.

J is TRBJ1-1 and V is TRBV29-1; D gene ambiguous. Germline V lookup: CDR1 SQVTM, CDR2 ANQGSEA. This CDR3 region has 13 residues. V shed 4 bases and J shed 1 base, with 10 bases lying between them. The CDR3 sequence: CSVVGWQNTEAFF. CDR3 coding DNA: TGCAGCGTTGTAGGCTGGCAGAACACTGAAGCTTTCTTT.